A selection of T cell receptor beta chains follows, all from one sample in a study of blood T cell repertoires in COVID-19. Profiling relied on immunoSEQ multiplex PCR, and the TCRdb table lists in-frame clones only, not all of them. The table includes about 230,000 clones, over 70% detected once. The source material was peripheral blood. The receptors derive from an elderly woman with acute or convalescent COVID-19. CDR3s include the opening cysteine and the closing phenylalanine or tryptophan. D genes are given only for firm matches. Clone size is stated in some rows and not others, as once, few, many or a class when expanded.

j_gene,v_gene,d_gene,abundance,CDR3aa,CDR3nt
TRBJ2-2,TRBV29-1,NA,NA,CSGLPGGNSGELFF,TGCAGCGGGCTGCCGGGGGGCAATTCCGGGGAGCTGTTTTTT
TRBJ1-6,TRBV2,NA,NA,CASSNDRATNSPLHF,TGTGCCAGCAGTAACGACAGAGCTACTAATTCACCCCTCCACTTT
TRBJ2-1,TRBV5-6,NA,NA,CASSLGRQFYNEQFF,TGTGCCAGCAGCTTGGGTAGACAGTTTTACAATGAGCAGTTCTTC
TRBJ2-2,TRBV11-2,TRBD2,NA,CASRLAGDTGELFF,TGTGCCAGCAGGCTAGCGGGGGACACCGGGGAGCTGTTTTTT
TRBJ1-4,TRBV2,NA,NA,CASSEANSREELFF,TGTGCCAGCAGTGAAGCTAACAGTAGGGAGGAACTGTTTTTT
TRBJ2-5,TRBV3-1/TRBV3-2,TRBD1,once,CASSLRGTGGGETQYF,TGTGCCAGCAGCCTTAGGGGGACAGGGGGCGGAGAGACCCAGTACTTC
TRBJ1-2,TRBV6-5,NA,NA,CARPRVDYGYTF,TGTGCCAGACCCAGGGTGGACTATGGCTACACCTTC
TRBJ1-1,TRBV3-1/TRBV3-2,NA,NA,CASSPTGTTEAFF,TGTGCCAGCAGCCCCACAGGGACCACTGAAGCTTTCTTT
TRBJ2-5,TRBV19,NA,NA,CASSIPSRGFGETQYF,TGTGCCAGTAGTATACCCTCTCGAGGGTTTGGTGAGACCCAGTACTTC
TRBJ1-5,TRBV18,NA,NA,CASSPQSLGQGSQPQHF,TGTGCCAGCTCACCACAGTCCCTGGGACAAGGGAGTCAGCCCCAGCATTTT